This T cell receptor (beta chain) stems from a study of blood T cell repertoires in COVID-19. Turning to the study itself: Samples representing acute and convalescent COVID-19 were sourced from the United States, Italy and Spain. Sources were T cells, B-cell-depleted T cells, or PBMCs; the material itself was cDNA or gDNA.

In the original workflow: Researchers report that nucleated cell counts were estimated from reference gene primer amplification. This table comes from immunoSEQ multiplex PCR, and its TCRdb copy is limited to in-frame clones, with some not included. Clone size and V and J calls were adopted from that table, with D and trimming inferred from the DNA. The table records fewer than 75,000 clones, around 93% of them present only once. Germline lookup yields CDR1 SGDLS and CDR2 YYNGEE. The CDR3 is 12 amino acids. The germline V and J ends were trimmed by 0 bases and 6 bases, with 5 bases remaining between them.

The chain carries TRBV9 and TRBJ2-3; a weak D match, TRBD1 (5 bases). The clonotype was recovered from a man aged 45-65 years with active COVID-19. The specimen was peripheral blood. CDR3: CASSVDRDTQYF. As DNA, the CDR3 is TGTGCCAGCAGCGTAGACAGGGATACGCAGTATTTT.